The 14 T cell receptor beta chains in this list originate from one sample, sequenced in a study of T cells in narcolepsy. The repertoire was sequenced with immunoSEQ multiplex PCR; TCRdb's copy has only in-frame clones and lacks some. The repertoire holds around 34,000 clones, around three quarters seen once, with under 5% in the top ten. Input material: memory (CD45RA-) CD4+ T cells from blood. These receptors originate from a human donor in good health.

Only a few counts were recorded for this clone. The V and J genes are TRBV5-1 and TRBJ2-1; D is perhaps TRBD2 (6 bases). CDR1 SGHRS and CDR2 YFSETQ come from the germline V gene. CDR3 length equals 16 residues. Trimming removed 2 bases at V and 4 bases at J, with 16 bases between. CDR3: CASSFGLTAGYNEQFF. The CDR3 region has the DNA TGCGCCAGCAGCTTCGGCTTGACGGCGGGATACAATGAGCAGTTCTTC.

The rearrangement uses TRBV25-1 and TRBJ1-4, with a weak D call TRBD1 (6 bases). Looked up from germline, CDR1 is MGHDK and CDR2 is SYGVNS. Trimming took 6 bases from V and 4 from J, leaving 6 bases between them. The CDR3 runs 12 residues. CDR3 amino acids: CASRQGNEKLFF. The CDR3 bases are TGTGCCAGCAGACAGGGTAATGAAAAACTGTTTTTT.

V gene TRBV6-1 combines with J gene TRBJ1-5, with D unresolved. CDR3 length: 14 amino acids. Germline assignment: CDR1 MNHNS and CDR2 SASEGT. With 5 bases removed from V and 2 bases from J, the gap between germline ends came to 10 bases. CDR3 in amino acids: CASSQEFGNQPQHF. In DNA form, the CDR3 reads TGTGCCAGCAGTCAGGAGTTTGGCAATCAGCCCCAGCATTTT.

The genes are TRBV6-5 and TRBJ1-1; TRBD1 matches 10 bases. This CDR3 is built from 15 residues. The V and J ends lost 10 bases and 1 base, in that order; junction bases with no gene match: 9. Germline V gives CDR1 MNHEY, CDR2 SVGAGI. CDR3 nucleotide sequence: TGTGCCACTCAGGGGACAGGGGTTCGGAACACTGAAGCTTTCTTT. Its translation is CATQGTGVRNTEAFF.

This clone was detected a few times. The V and J genes are TRBV10-3 and TRBJ1-5; D may be TRBD1 (5 bases). V lost 10 bases and J lost 5, with 18 bases in between. CDR1 is ENHRY and CDR2 is SYGVKD in the germline V gene. The length of the CDR3 is 14 residues. In nucleotides, the CDR3 is TGTGCCACTTCAACCGGGACCGGTGATCAGCCCCAGCATTTT. The encoded protein is CATSTGTGDQPQHF.

About this clone: At one of its ends the junction is not consistent with the germline gene, which may arise from a read error. The chain recombines TRBV7-7 with TRBJ2-1; 7 bases are a match to TRBD2. The CDR3 is made up of 13 amino acids. The germline CDR1 and CDR2 sequences are SSHAT and FNYEAQ (reference sequence). The CDR3 DNA follows: TGTGCCAGCGGGCGAGGGGACTACAATGGGCAGTTCTTC. Encoded protein: CASGRGDYNGQFF.

CDR3 in amino acids: CASSVDGAGGDGYTF. The DNA of the CDR3 is TGTGCCAGCAGCGTAGATGGTGCAGGGGGCGATGGCTACACCTTC. The chain links TRBV9 to TRBJ1-2; 8 nucleotides align to TRBD1. Germline V CDR1 and CDR2: SGDLS, YYNGEE. V lost 0 bases, J lost 6 bases, and 7 bases stayed unmatched. CDR3 length equals 15 residues.

The DNA for the CDR3 is TGTGCCAGCTCACTAGGGACAGTAAATCAGCCCCAGCATTTT. Translation: CASSLGTVNQPQHF. The V gene is TRBV18, the J gene TRBJ1-5; 7 nucleotides align to TRBD1. Germline V gene sequence: CDR1 KGHSH, CDR2 LQKENI. The CDR3 covers 14 residues. V shed 4 bases, J shed 4 bases, and the junction held 4 bases outside the gene matches.

V gene TRBV11-3 combines with J gene TRBJ2-7; 10 positions match TRBD1. The CDR3 runs to 17 residues. Germline V CDR1 and CDR2: SGHNT, YENEEA. The trim removed 3 bases at V and 1 base at J, leaving 9 bases unmatched. This chain's CDR3 is CASSFGTGETTSYEQYF. CDR3 nucleotides: TGTGCCAGCAGCTTTGGGACAGGGGAGACCACTTCCTACGAGCAGTACTTC.

This chain uses TRBV4-1 with TRBJ2-1, with TRBD2 matching 11 bases. CDR1 and CDR2 from the germline V gene are MGHRA and YSYEKL. The CDR3 is 15 amino acids. The V segment lost 2 bases and the J segment 6 bases; nucleotides outside the gene matches: 3. As DNA, the CDR3 is TGCGCCAGCAGCCAATTGGGACTAGCGGCCAATGAGCAGTTCTTC. This codes for CASSQLGLAANEQFF.

The rearrangement joins TRBV6-1 to TRBJ2-3; no clear D gene. Trimming left V 8 bases short and J 3 bases short, with 9 bases between. Germline V gene data show CDR1 as MNHNS and CDR2 as SASEGT. This CDR3 has 12 amino acids. CDR3 protein: CASGRKTDTQYF. For the CDR3, the DNA is TGTGCCAGCGGCAGGAAGACAGATACGCAGTATTTT.

This clone was found a few times. The rearrangement joins TRBV9 to TRBJ2-3; D might be TRBD2 (6 bases). V lost 0 bases and J 0 bases, leaving 20 bases between the germline ends. Germline V gene data show CDR1 as SGDLS and CDR2 as YYNGEE. CDR3 length: 19 residues. CDR3 sequence (DNA): TGTGCCAGCAGCGTAGGTCCGTGGGATACCGGGACTAGCACAGATACGCAGTATTTT. It encodes CASSVGPWDTGTSTDTQYF.

V gene TRBV2 combines with J gene TRBJ1-1; D call uncertain. V shed 7 bases and J shed 4 bases, with 16 bases lying between them. Germline V gives CDR1 SNHLY, CDR2 FYNNEI. The CDR3 consists of 14 residues. This chain's CDR3 is CASKISIGGTEAFF. DNA for the CDR3: TGTGCCAGCAAGATAAGTATTGGAGGCACTGAAGCTTTCTTT.

This chain joins TRBV7-8 and TRBJ2-5, with D possibly matching TRBD1 (6 bases). The J call may be incorrect, as the DNA end agrees better with TRBJ2-7. Per germline, CDR1 SGHVS and CDR2 FQNEAQ. The CDR3 totals 13 residues. CDR3 nucleotide sequence: TGTGCCAGCAGCCGGGACACTCTATACGAGCAGTACTTC. This translates into CASSRDTLYEQYF.